This T cell receptor (beta chain) appears in the sequencing data of a study of cytomegalovirus exposure and HLA in healthy donors. Notes on this clone: The antigen remains unidentified. The same CDR3 also results from other DNA sequences found in this sample.

The PCR made use of 60 Vbeta and 13 Jbeta primers. Sequencing used immunoSEQ multiplex PCR; TCRdb keeps in-frame clones, though not all of them. The sample records roughly 190,000 clones, just under 75% being singletons. The study, taken as a whole, reports: In a later analysis, TCR beta V- and J-gene trimming was associated with a missense DCLRE1C variant.

Sequencing used PBMCs. The receptor was derived from a man aged 25 to 40 in good health and CMV-seropositive.

In DNA, the CDR3 is TGTGCCAGCACCTTGAATAGCGGGGGTCAAGAGACCCAGTACTTC. This encodes CASTLNSGGQETQYF. This chain joins TRBV6-5 and TRBJ2-5, with TRBD2 matching 9 bases. Trimming took 7 bases from V and 2 from J; bases not matched to a gene: 8. Germline assignment: CDR1 MNHEY and CDR2 SVGAGI. This CDR3 contains 15 residues.